These 27 T cell receptor beta chains were all obtained from the same sample, sequenced in a study of OX40 agonist ivuxolimab in advanced cancers. Data came from immunoSEQ multiplex PCR; TCRdb stores just in-frame clones and leaves some out. Of approximately 64,000 clones listed, around 90% are singletons. The source was CD4+ or CD8+ T cells sorted from blood, collected in a trial of the OX40 agonist ivuxolimab. These receptors were collected from an adult with an advanced solid tumor such as melanoma, head and neck, liver or kidney cancer.

The CDR3 is CATTAGERTDTQYF. Here the CDR3 DNA reads TGTGCCACCACAGCGGGAGAGCGCACAGATACGCAGTATTTT. J is TRBJ2-3 and V is TRBV15; 8 bases fit TRBD2. The V gene's germline CDR1 is LNHNV and CDR2 YYDKDF (reference sequence). V shed 7 bases, J shed 1 base, and the junction held 4 bases outside the gene matches. The CDR3 is 14 residues long. The variable domain in full, with the rest retrieved from reference TRBV15 and TRBJ2-3, is DAMVIQNPRYQVTQFGKPVTLSCSQTLNHNVMYWYQQKSSQAPKLLFHYYDKDFNNEADTPDNFQSRRPNTSFCFLDIRSPGLGDTAMYLCATTAGERTDTQYFGPGTRLTVL.

This chain uses TRBV21-1 with TRBJ2-7; the table assigns TRBD2, which was not confirmed against the DNA. TRBV21-1 is designated a pseudogene. The CDR3 runs 15 residues. The CDR3: CASSKSRSETYEQYF. The CDR3 region has the DNA TGTGCCAGCAGCAAATCGAGGTCGGAAACCTACGAGCAGTACTTC.

The chain has TRBV9 and TRBJ2-3, with 7 bases that match TRBD2. V gave up 4 bases and J gave up 3 bases; unmatched junction bases: 2. Germline lookup yields CDR1 SGDLS and CDR2 YYNGEE. CDR3 length equals 13 residues. The CDR3 bases are TGTGCCAGCAGCTTTAGCGGGACAGATACGCAGTATTTT. Its translation: CASSFSGTDTQYF.

As for this clone: Compared with germline, one end of the junction differs, possibly owing to a read error. The V call is TRBV11-2, the J call TRBJ2-7; D remains ambiguous. CDR1 and CDR2 from the germline V gene are SGHAT and FQNNGV. This CDR3 has 11 amino acids. The CDR3: CASSPSNEQYF. In DNA, the CDR3 is TGTGCCAGCAGCCCCTCCAACGAGCAGTACTTC.

This clone is judged medium-sized (0.01 to 0.1%). The chain combines TRBV18 with TRBJ2-7; D is perhaps TRBD1 (6 bases). Germline V gene lookup returns CDR1 KGHSH and CDR2 LQKENI. V lost 3 bases to trimming and J lost 6 bases, with 12 bases between them. The length of the CDR3 is 13 residues. CDR3 region: CASSPDRFGEQYF. DNA for the CDR3: TGTGCCAGCTCACCTGACAGGTTTGGCGAGCAGTACTTC.

This chain links TRBV5-8 with TRBJ2-2, with 7 bases aligning to TRBD2. The CDR3 covers 15 residues. CDR1 is SGHTS and CDR2 is YDEGEE in the germline V gene. V lost 4 bases and J lost 1; bases outside the gene matches: 4. CDR3 in amino acids: CASSPGRRNTGELFF. CDR3 DNA: TGTGCCAGCAGCCCCGGGAGGAGGAACACCGGGGAGCTGTTTTTT.

The V gene is TRBV2, the J gene TRBJ2-3; 7 nucleotides align to TRBD2. This CDR3 spans 15 amino acids. The trim removed 7 bases at V and 4 bases at J, leaving 11 bases unmatched. CDR1 SNHLY and CDR2 FYNNEI come from the germline V gene. CDR3 amino acids: CASTKLALRADTQYF. The CDR3 DNA follows: TGTGCCAGCACCAAACTAGCGCTGCGGGCAGATACGCAGTATTTT.

The chain uses TRBV5-4 and TRBJ2-7; D may match TRBD1 or TRBD2 (6 bases each). The V and J ends lost 4 bases and 1 base respectively, with 15 bases between them. CDR1 is SGHNT, CDR2 YYREEE, per germline (reference sequence). The CDR3 has 15 amino acids. The CDR3 loop is CASSPVGGLSYEQYF. As DNA, the CDR3 is TGTGCCAGCAGCCCTGTCGGGGGCTTATCCTACGAGCAGTACTTC.

This chain joins TRBV11-2 and TRBJ2-2; no definite D call. CDR3 length: 16 residues. Germline CDR1 and CDR2: SGHAT and FQNNGV. V lost 6 bases and J 5 bases, leaving 19 bases between the germline ends. CDR3 nucleotide sequence: TGTGCCAGCAGTCAACTGTCCGTTTCCGGGACCGGGGAGCTGTTTTTT. It is translated as CASSQLSVSGTGELFF.

The chain has TRBV5-6 and TRBJ1-1; no firm D call. Trimming removed 1 base at V and 0 bases at J, with 10 bases between. The CDR3 extends over 15 amino acids. From germline, CDR1 is SGHDT and CDR2 YYEEEE. The CDR3 loop is CASSLIGIMNTEAFF. The CDR3 region has the DNA TGTGCCAGCAGCTTGATTGGCATTATGAACACTGAAGCTTTCTTT.

The V call is TRBV6-1, the J call TRBJ2-7, with TRBD2 matching over 14 bases. The CDR3 spans 16 residues. Germline V gene data show CDR1 as MNHNS and CDR2 as SASEGT. Trimming cost V 2 bases and J 5 bases; bases outside gene matches: 5. In DNA form, the CDR3 reads TGTGCCAGCAGTGAAAACCCGGGACTAGCGGGAGACGAGCAGTACTTC. It encodes CASSENPGLAGDEQYF.

This clone was seen only once. V usage is TRBV5-1 and J usage is TRBJ2-7; D gene unclear. Germline V CDR1 and CDR2: SGHRS, YFSETQ. The CDR3 runs 15 residues. The ends were cut back, 1 base at V and 0 bases at J, with 11 bases in the middle. The CDR3 DNA is TGCGCCAGCAGCTTGTCAGCCTCGAGCTCCTACGAGCAGTACTTC. Translating it yields CASSLSASSSYEQYF.

In regard to this clone: A junction end diverges from the germline sequence, so it may reflect a read error. The chain joins TRBV29-1 to TRBJ2-5; D unresolved. The length of the CDR3 is 13 residues. Germline lookup yields CDR1 SQVTM and CDR2 ANQGSEA. CDR3 region: CSIEDFSGETQYF. The CDR3 bases are TGCAGCATTGAAGACTTTTCGGGAGAGACCCAGTACTTC.

This sequence joins TRBV6-4 and TRBJ2-1; 9 bases match TRBD1. V trimming: 5 bases; J trimming: 7 bases; junction bases outside the gene matches: 9. CDR1 is MRHNA and CDR2 is SNTAGT in the germline V gene. The CDR3 totals 15 residues. The DNA of the CDR3 is TGTGCCAGCAGTTCTTCCGGGACAGGGTCAAATGAGCAGTTCTTC. It encodes CASSSSGTGSNEQFF.

This clone appeared once. This chain links TRBV19 with TRBJ2-5; D may be TRBD1 (6 bases). Germline V gene sequence: CDR1 LNHDA, CDR2 SQIVND (reference sequence). This CDR3 contains 14 residues. Deletions cut 0 bases from V and 5 bases from J, with 10 bases between. DNA of the CDR3: TGTGCCAGTAGTATAGACTTCGACAGGGAGACCCAGTACTTC. Translation: CASSIDFDRETQYF.

This sequence joins TRBV10-3 and TRBJ1-2, with no clear D. This CDR3 contains 12 residues. The V and J ends lost 4 bases and 8 bases respectively, with 11 bases between them. CDR1 is ENHRY, CDR2 SYGVKD, per germline. The CDR3 bases are TGTGCCATCAGTGTACGGGATAGGGGCTACACCTTC. This gives the protein CAISVRDRGYTF.

The genes are TRBV30 and TRBJ2-3; no firm D call. This CDR3 has 14 amino acids. Trimming took 4 bases from V and 0 from J, leaving 11 bases between them. The germline gives CDR1 GTSNPN, CDR2 SVGIG (reference sequence). The CDR3 protein is CAWTSGLSTDTQYF. For the CDR3, the DNA is TGTGCCTGGACTTCGGGCCTTAGCACAGATACGCAGTATTTT.

This chain links TRBV2 with TRBJ2-6; D ambiguous. Germline V lookup: CDR1 SNHLY, CDR2 FYNNEI. The CDR3 contains 16 residues. The CDR3 protein is CASPPSRSSGANVLTF. DNA for the CDR3: TGTGCAAGCCCCCCCTCCCGGAGCTCTGGGGCCAACGTCCTGACTTTC.

This clone was seen a single time. This rearrangement joins TRBV27 to TRBJ2-2, with D possibly matching TRBD1 (5 bases). The CDR3 is 14 amino acids. CDR1 MNHEY and CDR2 SMNVEV come from the germline V gene (reference sequence). With 6 bases removed from V and 3 bases from J, the gap between germline ends came to 11 bases. The CDR3 bases are TGTGCCAGCAGGAGGCAGGGCGACACCGGGGAGCTGTTTTTT. Translated, it gives CASRRQGDTGELFF.

This clone was seen just once. The chain carries TRBV29-1 and TRBJ2-6; a weak D match, TRBD1 (5 bases). Germline CDR1 reads SQVTM; CDR2 reads ANQGSEA. This CDR3 has 13 residues. Between the trimmed V and J ends, which lost 6 bases and 1 base, there was a span of 7 bases. CDR3 DNA sequence: TGCAGCGTGGCAGGGTCTGGGGCCAACGTCCTGACTTTC. This translates into CSVAGSGANVLTF.

The chain couples TRBV18 to TRBJ2-1, with 9 bases fitting TRBD2. This CDR3 spans 17 amino acids. Germline lookup yields CDR1 KGHSH and CDR2 LQKENI. Trimming cost V 3 bases and J 6 bases; bases outside gene matches: 12. The CDR3 spells CASSPGLARDYSNEQFF. DNA for the CDR3: TGTGCCAGCTCACCGGGACTAGCCAGGGACTACTCCAATGAGCAGTTCTTC.

V and J are TRBV28 and TRBJ1-4; TRBD1 agrees at 7 bases. V was pared by 3 bases and J by 0 bases, with 7 bases of the junction left unmatched. The CDR3 has 17 amino acids. Per germline, CDR1 MDHEN and CDR2 SYDVKM. CDR3 residues: CASSLLGGLATNEKLFF. The DNA of the CDR3 is TGTGCCAGCAGTTTGTTAGGGGGCCTCGCAACTAATGAAAAACTGTTTTTT. The entire variable domain, with the rest obtained from reference TRBV28 and TRBJ1-4, is as follows: DVKVTQSSRYLVKRTGEKVFLECVQDMDHENMFWYRQDPGLGLRLIYFSYDVKMKEKGDIPEGYSVSREKKERFSLILESASTNQTSMYLCASSLLGGLATNEKLFFGSGTQLSVL.

This clone was seen a handful of times. The chain recombines TRBV28 with TRBJ1-5, with a tentative D call TRBD1 (6 bases). This CDR3 contains 17 residues. V was shortened by 6 bases and J by 7 bases, with 25 bases between the two germline ends. Germline lookup yields CDR1 MDHEN and CDR2 SYDVKM. The CDR3 sequence is CASRTSRGQGRGQPQHF. The CDR3 DNA sequence: TGTGCCAGCAGGACCTCCCGTGGGCAGGGGAGGGGACAGCCCCAGCATTTT.

V is TRBV19 and J is TRBJ1-1; maybe TRBD1 (5 bases). The CDR3 runs to 12 residues. CDR1 is LNHDA, CDR2 SQIVND, per germline (reference sequence). V lost 7 bases and J 5 bases, leaving 11 bases between the germline ends. Written as DNA, the CDR3 is TGTGCCAGTATGAGGGGTGGGACTGAAGCTTTCTTT. Residues: CASMRGGTEAFF. Filled out from reference TRBV19 and TRBJ1-1, the complete variable domain reads DGGITQSPKYLFRKEGQNVTLSCEQNLNHDAMYWYRQDPGQGLRLIYYSQIVNDFQKGDIAEGYSVSREKKESFPLTVTSAQKNPTAFYLCASMRGGTEAFFGQGTRLTVV.

The J gene is TRBJ1-2, the V gene TRBV18, with 7 bases that match TRBD1. Germline V CDR1 and CDR2: KGHSH, LQKENI. There are 13 residues in the CDR3. Unmatched junction bases numbered 2, after V lost 4 bases and J lost 3 bases. DNA for the CDR3: TGTGCCAGCTCACAAACAGGGGACTATGGCTACACCTTC. Its translation: CASSQTGDYGYTF.

The chain couples TRBV19 to TRBJ2-7; 8 bases align to TRBD2. The CDR3 contains 19 residues. The germline gives CDR1 LNHDA, CDR2 SQIVND (reference sequence). J was trimmed by 5 bases and V by 2 bases; bases with no gene match: 20. The CDR3 DNA is TGTGCCAGTAGTATAAAAGTGATACTAGCGGCCGGGCCACCCCACGAGCAGTACTTC. It is translated as CASSIKVILAAGPPHEQYF.

The chain uses TRBV6-1 and TRBJ1-5; tentatively, D is TRBD1 (6 bases). V was trimmed by 7 bases and J by 6 bases, leaving 13 bases between them. Germline lookup yields CDR1 MNHNS and CDR2 SASEGT. The CDR3 contains 13 residues. The CDR3 nucleotides are TGTGCCAGCACACAGGGTTTTTTTCAGCCCCAGCATTTT. It yields the protein CASTQGFFQPQHF.